Listed here are 14 T cell receptor beta chains from one sample, sequenced in a study of cytomegalovirus exposure and HLA in healthy donors. In the PCR, 60 Vbeta and 13 Jbeta primers were used. The method was immunoSEQ multiplex PCR; TCRdb's version includes in-frame clones alone and lacks a portion of them. The repertoire shows 90,000 to 150,000 clones; the top ten hold approximately 3.8%. The sample taken for sequencing was PBMCs. These receptors originate from a man in his late teens or twenties in good health and CMV-seronegative.

The rearrangement links TRBV5-1 to TRBJ1-1; no reliable D call. The CDR3 totals 13 residues. CDR1 SGHRS and CDR2 YFSETQ come from the germline V gene. Trimming left V 1 base short and J 0 bases short, with 4 bases between. The CDR3 coding sequence is TGCGCCAGCAGCTTGTCTGTGAACACTGAAGCTTTCTTT. Translation gives CASSLSVNTEAFF.

The chain joins TRBV2 to TRBJ1-3; D call uncertain. The germline V gene encodes CDR1 SNHLY and CDR2 FYNNEI. The V and J ends lost 5 bases and 6 bases respectively, with 5 bases between them. CDR3 size: 11 residues. Here the CDR3 DNA reads TGTGCCAGCAGTCTACTAAACACCATATATTTT. Translating it yields CASSLLNTIYF.

The chain has TRBV7-6 and TRBJ1-4; D gene unclear. Germline CDR1 SGHVS, CDR2 FNYEAQ. The length of the CDR3 is 15 residues. Trimming stripped 1 base from V and 3 bases from J, with 9 bases between. The CDR3: CASSLGESSNEKLFF. The CDR3 DNA follows: TGTGCCAGCAGCTTAGGCGAAAGTTCTAATGAAAAACTGTTTTTT.

The V call is TRBV7-6, the J call TRBJ1-6; 7 bases map to TRBD1. The CDR3 is 14 amino acids. The J segment lost 8 bases and the V segment lost 5 bases, leaving 6 bases of the junction unmatched. The V gene's germline CDR1 is SGHVS and CDR2 FNYEAQ. This CDR3 is CASSPGQPHSPLHF. CDR3 DNA: TGTGCCAGCAGCCCGGGACAGCCTCATTCACCCCTCCACTTT.

The chain is built from TRBV29-1 and TRBJ2-2; D may be TRBD1 (6 bases). CDR3 length: 15 residues. Trimming took 6 bases from V and 7 from J, leaving 21 bases between them. The germline V gene encodes CDR1 SQVTM and CDR2 ANQGSEA. This CDR3 reads CSVGGQSGRFGELFF. The CDR3 coding sequence is TGCAGCGTCGGAGGACAGTCTGGTCGATTCGGGGAGCTGTTTTTT.

The rearrangement uses TRBV27 and TRBJ2-2; 11 nucleotides match TRBD1. From germline, CDR1 is MNHEY and CDR2 SMNVEV (reference sequence). The CDR3 sequence is 14 residues long. V lost 3 bases, J lost 7 bases, and 1 base stayed unmatched. CDR3 amino acids: CASSFGTGGGELFF. The CDR3 DNA is TGTGCCAGCAGTTTCGGGACAGGGGGCGGGGAGCTGTTTTTT.

The chain has TRBV6-5 and TRBJ1-1; D gene unclear. The CDR3 contains 12 residues. Trimming took off 4 bases at V and 5 bases at J, with 8 bases between the two ends. From germline, CDR1 is MNHEY and CDR2 SVGAGI. CDR3 bases: TGTGCCAGCAGTTCGCGATTAACTGAAGCTTTCTTT. Translation gives CASSSRLTEAFF.

On this clone itself: The junction departs from germline at one end; a sequencing error may be responsible. V usage is TRBV25-1 and J usage is TRBJ2-1; 7 bases map to TRBD2. The CDR3 runs 11 residues. Germline V gene sequence: CDR1 MGHDK, CDR2 SYGVNS. The CDR3 sequence is CASSDRDYEIF. The CDR3 DNA is TGTGCCAGCAGTGATCGGGACTACGAGATCTTC.

The rearrangement links TRBV4-2 to TRBJ1-2; TRBD1 is a possible D gene (5 bases). This CDR3 has 14 residues. V lost 1 base and J 7 bases, leaving 13 bases between the germline ends. CDR1 LGHNA and CDR2 YNFKEQ come from the germline V gene. CDR3 nucleotide sequence: TGTGCCAGCAGCCAAGTCGACGGGGGGTCTGGCTACACCTTC. This encodes CASSQVDGGSGYTF.

J is TRBJ1-1 and V is TRBV14; D gene uncertain. Germline V gene lookup returns CDR1 SGHDN and CDR2 FVKESK. V lost 1 base and J lost 1, with 10 bases in between. CDR3 length equals 15 residues. The CDR3 reads CASSQGSAGNTEAFF. The CDR3 nucleotides are TGTGCCAGCAGCCAAGGGTCGGCAGGGAACACTGAAGCTTTCTTT.

The V gene is TRBV6-5, the J gene TRBJ2-7; TRBD1 might be the D (5 bases). Germline CDR1 reads MNHEY; CDR2 reads SVGAGI. Trimming cost V 1 base and J 4 bases, with 14 bases left between them. The CDR3 is 15 residues long. This chain's CDR3 is CASSYWQGGAYEQYF. Here the CDR3 DNA reads TGTGCCAGCAGTTACTGGCAGGGCGGCGCGTACGAGCAGTACTTC.

The chain employs TRBV28 and TRBJ2-5; D gene uncertain. Germline V gene sequence: CDR1 MDHEN, CDR2 SYDVKM. The ends were cut back, 3 bases at V and 1 base at J, with 6 bases in the middle. CDR3 length equals 13 residues. Here the CDR3 reads CASSFGFQETQYF. The CDR3 region has the DNA TGTGCCAGCAGTTTCGGTTTCCAAGAGACCCAGTACTTC.

The J gene is TRBJ1-2, the V gene TRBV27; a possible D gene is TRBD1 (6 bases). The CDR3 is made up of 12 amino acids. Germline V gives CDR1 MNHEY, CDR2 SMNVEV (reference sequence). Trimming took 10 bases from V and 2 from J, leaving 11 bases between them. The CDR3 loop reads CATQGSNYGYTF. The CDR3 nucleotides are TGTGCCACGCAGGGGTCCAACTATGGCTACACCTTC.

The genes are TRBV18 and TRBJ1-1; perhaps TRBD1 as D (5 bases). The CDR3 spans 15 residues. The V and J ends lost 0 bases and 1 base respectively, with 9 bases between them. Germline V CDR1 and CDR2: KGHSH, LQKENI. The DNA of the CDR3 is TGTGCCAGCTCACCACCGTCTGGGGCGAACACTGAAGCTTTCTTT. Residues: CASSPPSGANTEAFF.